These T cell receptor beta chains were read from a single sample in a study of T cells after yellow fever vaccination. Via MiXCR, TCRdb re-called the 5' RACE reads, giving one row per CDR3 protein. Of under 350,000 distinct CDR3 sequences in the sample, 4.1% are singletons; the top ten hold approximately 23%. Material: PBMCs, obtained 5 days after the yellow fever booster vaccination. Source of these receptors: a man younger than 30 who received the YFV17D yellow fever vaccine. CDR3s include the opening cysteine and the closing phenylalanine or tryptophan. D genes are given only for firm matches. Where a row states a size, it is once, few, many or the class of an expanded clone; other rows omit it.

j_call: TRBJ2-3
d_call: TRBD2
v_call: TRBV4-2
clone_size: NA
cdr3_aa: CASSLPTGTSGPSGYGQYF
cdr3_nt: TGTGCCAGCAGCCTCCCAACCGGGACTAGCGGGCCATCCGGATATGGGCAGTATTTT

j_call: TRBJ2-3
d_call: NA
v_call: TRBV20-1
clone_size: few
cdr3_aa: CSASTGQGITDTQYF
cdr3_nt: TGCAGTGCTAGCACTGGGCAGGGGATTACAGATACGCAGTATTTT

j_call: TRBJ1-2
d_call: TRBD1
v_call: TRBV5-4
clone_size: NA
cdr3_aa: CASSHQTGGGGYTF
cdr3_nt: TGTGCCAGCAGCCACCAGACAGGGGGAGGTGGCTACACCTTC

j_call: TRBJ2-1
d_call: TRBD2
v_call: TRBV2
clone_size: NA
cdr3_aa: CASSVGGGARNEQFF
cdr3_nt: TGTGCCAGCAGTGTGGGCGGGGGGGCCAGAAATGAGCAGTTCTTC

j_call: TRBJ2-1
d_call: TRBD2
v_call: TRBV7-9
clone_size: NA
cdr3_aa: CASSPQGGLGSYNEQFF
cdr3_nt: TGTGCCAGCAGCCCTCAAGGGGGACTAGGTTCCTACAATGAGCAGTTCTTC

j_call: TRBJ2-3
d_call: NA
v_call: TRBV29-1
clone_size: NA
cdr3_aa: CSVVSSGTGGTDTQYF
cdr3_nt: TGCAGCGTTGTGAGTTCGGGCACTGGAGGCACAGATACGCAGTATTTT

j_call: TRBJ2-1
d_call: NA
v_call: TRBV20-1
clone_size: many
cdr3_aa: CSARETGRYNEQFF
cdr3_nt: TGCAGTGCTAGAGAGACGGGAAGGTACAATGAGCAGTTCTTC

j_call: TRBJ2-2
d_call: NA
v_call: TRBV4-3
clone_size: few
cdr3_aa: CASSRTYNTGELFF
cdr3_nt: TGCGCCAGCAGCCGGACTTATAACACCGGGGAGCTGTTTTTT

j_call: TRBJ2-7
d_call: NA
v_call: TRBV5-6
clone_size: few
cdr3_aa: CASRSGVAGFFHEQYF
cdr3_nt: TGTGCCAGCAGGTCGGGGGTGGCAGGGTTTTTCCACGAGCAGTACTTC

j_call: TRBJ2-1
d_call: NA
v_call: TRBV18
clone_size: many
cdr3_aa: CASSPWGWQDEQFF
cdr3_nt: TGTGCCAGCTCACCGTGGGGGTGGCAAGATGAGCAGTTCTTC

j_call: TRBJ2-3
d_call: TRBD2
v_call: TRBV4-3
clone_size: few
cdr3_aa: CASSQGASGYTDTQYF
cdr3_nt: TGCGCCAGCAGCCAAGGAGCTAGCGGCTACACAGATACGCAGTATTTT

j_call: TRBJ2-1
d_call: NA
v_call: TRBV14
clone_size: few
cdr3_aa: CASSQNGQEKQFF
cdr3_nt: TGTGCCAGCAGCCAAAACGGGCAGGAAAAGCAGTTCTTC

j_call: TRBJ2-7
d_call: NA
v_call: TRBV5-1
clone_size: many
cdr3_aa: CASSLASTGPTPYEQYF
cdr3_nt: TGCGCCAGCAGCTTGGCCTCAACAGGACCTACCCCCTACGAGCAGTACTTC

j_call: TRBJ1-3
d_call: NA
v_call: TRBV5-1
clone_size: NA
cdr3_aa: CASSLGGGSGNTIYF
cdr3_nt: TGCGCCAGCAGCTTGGGCGGTGGGAGCGGAAACACCATATATTTT

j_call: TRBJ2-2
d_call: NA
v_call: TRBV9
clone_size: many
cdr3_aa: CASSVEGEVDTGELFF
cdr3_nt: TGTGCCAGCAGCGTAGAGGGGGAGGTTGACACCGGGGAGCTGTTTTTT

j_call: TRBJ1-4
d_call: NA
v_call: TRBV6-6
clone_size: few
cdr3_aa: CASSPEGKLFF
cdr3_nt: TGTGCCAGCAGCCCTGAAGGAAAACTGTTTTTT

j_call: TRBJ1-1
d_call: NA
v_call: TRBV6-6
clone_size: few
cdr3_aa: CASGIAEAFF
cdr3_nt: TGTGCCAGCGGGATCGCTGAAGCTTTCTTT

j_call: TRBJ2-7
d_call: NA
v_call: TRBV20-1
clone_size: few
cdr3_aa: CSAWGNYEQYF
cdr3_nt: TGCAGTGCCTGGGGGAACTACGAGCAGTACTTC

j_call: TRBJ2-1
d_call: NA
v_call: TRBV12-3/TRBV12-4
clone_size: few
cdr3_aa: CASSLAGKDEQFF
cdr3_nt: TGTGCCAGCAGTTTGGCAGGGAAGGATGAGCAGTTCTTC

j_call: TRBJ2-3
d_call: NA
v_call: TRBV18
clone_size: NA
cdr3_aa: CASSLAASQDTQYF
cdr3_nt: TGTGCCAGCTCACTAGCGGCTTCTCAAGATACGCAGTATTTT

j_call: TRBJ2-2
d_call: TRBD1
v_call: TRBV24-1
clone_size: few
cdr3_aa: CATSDGQGHTGELFF
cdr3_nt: TGTGCCACCAGTGATGGACAGGGGCACACCGGGGAGCTGTTTTTT

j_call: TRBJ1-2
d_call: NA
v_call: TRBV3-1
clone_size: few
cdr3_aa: CASSQDRHSYGYTF
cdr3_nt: TGTGCCAGCAGCCAAGATCGCCACAGCTATGGCTACACCTTC